This TCR beta chain was sequenced for a study of identical twins. The CDR3 loop spans 14 amino acids. Trimming cost V 8 bases and J 4 bases, with 14 bases left between them. Germline loops: CDR1 LNHNV, CDR2 YYDKDF (reference sequence). Using its own MiXCR run on the 5' RACE reads, TCRdb lists one record per CDR3 protein. This table holds approximately 260,000 distinct CDR3 sequences, about 8.5% found once. These records were also assigned to another study, of yellow fever vaccine responses in identical twins.

V gene TRBV15 combines with J gene TRBJ2-2, with D possibly called TRBD1 or TRBD2 (5 bases each). The sequencing sample was made of CD8+ T cells sorted from blood. This sequence was found in a woman between 18 and 29 years old in good health. The CDR3 sequence is CATRGASGTGELFF. The CDR3 nucleotides read TGTGCCACCCGGGGCGCGTCGGGCACCGGGGAGCTGTTTTTT.